The 14 T cell receptor beta chains below all came from one sample that was sequenced in a study of response to subunit inactivated influenza vaccine. TCRdb reprocessed the RT-PCR reads via MiXCR and lists one record per CDR3 protein. The data contain 500,000 to 600,000 distinct CDR3 sequences, about 14% of them singletons. The sample in question was PBMCs from blood, obtained 12 days after vaccination. The receptors here all came from a man between 50 and 59 years old who received an inactivated influenza vaccine.

The gene calls are TRBV7-8 and TRBJ2-2, with TRBD2 as a possible D gene (6 bases). Germline CDR1 is SGHVS and CDR2 is FQNEAQ. The CDR3 spans 14 residues. CDR3 region: CAIPRGGNTGELFF. CDR3 DNA: TGTGCAATACCGCGGGGAGGGAACACCGGGGAGCTGTTTTTT.

The CDR3 reads CASSWDREKLFF. The CDR3 nucleotides read TGTGCCAGCAGCTGGGACAGGGAGAAACTGTTTTTT. The chain employs TRBV7-9 and TRBJ1-4, with 9 positions matching TRBD1. The V gene end was trimmed by 4 bases and the J gene end by 11 bases; junction bases not matched to a gene: 2. CDR1 and CDR2 (germline): SEHNR, FQNEAQ (reference sequence). This CDR3 is built from 12 residues.

The CDR3 region is CASSHPGIPNEKLFF. Written as DNA, the CDR3 is TGTGCCAGCAGCCATCCAGGGATTCCTAATGAAAAACTGTTTTTT. The rearrangement joins TRBV4-2 to TRBJ1-4, with D possibly matching TRBD1 (5 bases). Germline V gene lookup returns CDR1 LGHNA and CDR2 YNFKEQ. The germline V and J ends were trimmed by 3 bases and 3 bases, with 11 bases remaining between them. The CDR3 is made up of 15 amino acids.

The gene calls are TRBV7-2 and TRBJ1-5; D is possibly TRBD1 (5 bases). The CDR3 loop spans 13 amino acids. V lost 5 bases and J lost 7, with 12 bases in between. CDR1 and CDR2 from the germline V gene are SGHTA and FQGNSA. The CDR3 region is CASSRDEGQPQHF. The CDR3 DNA reads TGTGCCAGCAGCCGAGACGAGGGGCAGCCCCAGCATTTT.

The chain is built from TRBV12-3 or TRBV12-4 and TRBJ1-1; 7 nucleotides align to TRBD1. This CDR3 region has 13 residues. The V and J ends lost 5 bases and 7 bases, in that order; junction bases with no gene match: 7. CDR3 amino acids: CASSHDRAGEAFF. The CDR3 DNA reads TGTGCCAGCAGTCACGACAGGGCGGGTGAAGCTTTCTTT.

This clonotype has more than one count but fewer than ten. The chain has TRBV5-1 and TRBJ2-2; D remains ambiguous. There are 14 residues in the CDR3. CDR1 is SGHRS, CDR2 YFSETQ, per germline. V lost 4 bases to trimming and J lost 5 bases, with 12 bases between them. The CDR3 spells CASSQAGSTGELFF. CDR3 nucleotide sequence: TGCGCCAGCAGCCAAGCCGGTTCAACCGGGGAGCTGTTTTTT.

Written as DNA, the CDR3 is TGCGCCAGCAGCAGCACTGGGACGGTCTATGGCTACACCTTC. It translates to CASSSTGTVYGYTF. This sequence joins TRBV5-1 and TRBJ1-2; tentatively, D is TRBD1 (5 bases). Trimming cost V 4 bases and J 4 bases, with 14 bases left between them. The germline V gene has CDR1 SGHRS and CDR2 YFSETQ. The CDR3 has 14 amino acids.

This clonotype has at least ten counts. The rearrangement joins TRBV7-2 to TRBJ1-6; D might be TRBD1 (6 bases). V was cut by 2 bases and J by 7 bases, with 12 bases left in between. The CDR3 covers 15 residues. The germline V gene encodes CDR1 SGHTA and CDR2 FQGNSA. Here the CDR3 DNA reads TGTGCCAGCAGCTTAATGTCCAGGGGCAATTCACCCCTCCACTTT. Translating it yields CASSLMSRGNSPLHF.

About this clonotype itself: A much larger clone sits a single nucleotide away, making a read error possible. Because the CDR3's place on the DNA is in doubt, the DNA is left out and the CDR3 is given as listed by TCRdb. The rearrangement uses TRBV11-2 and TRBJ2-7; TRBD1, the table's D call, was not compared with the DNA. The germline V gene has CDR1 SGHAT and CDR2 FQNNGV. The CDR3 extends over 14 residues, inclusive of both ends. The CDR3 reads CASSFGQGASEEYF.

The table lists this clonotype with a few counts. The J gene is TRBJ2-5, the V gene TRBV6-5; 9 positions match TRBD1. Per the germline V gene, CDR1 is MNHEY and CDR2 is SVGAGI. The CDR3 runs 16 residues. The V and J ends lost 4 bases and 4 bases, in that order; junction bases with no gene match: 10. DNA for the CDR3: TGTGCCAGCAGTTCGGGGGGACAGGGTTTGGGAGAGACCCAGTACTTC. As protein: CASSSGGQGLGETQYF.

This clonotype has just a few counts. V and J are TRBV5-1 and TRBJ1-1, with D unresolved. This CDR3 has 14 residues. V lost 4 bases and J lost 6, with 16 bases in between. Germline V CDR1 and CDR2: SGHRS, YFSETQ. The CDR3 reads CASSRRVDSPEAFF. The CDR3 coding sequence is TGCGCCAGCAGCCGCCGGGTCGATAGCCCTGAAGCTTTCTTT.

The rearrangement joins TRBV15 to TRBJ2-1; 8 bases align to TRBD2. The CDR3 spans 13 residues. In germline, CDR1 is LNHNV, CDR2 YYDKDF (reference sequence). V gave up 7 bases and J gave up 6 bases; unmatched junction bases: 5. The chain's CDR3 is CATTLAGTNEQFF. DNA for the CDR3: TGTGCCACCACCCTAGCGGGTACCAATGAGCAGTTCTTC.

There are a few counts of this clonotype. The rearrangement links TRBV20-1 to TRBJ2-3; D is tentatively TRBD1 or TRBD2 (5 bases each). The CDR3 loop spans 17 amino acids. V was clipped by 6 bases and J by 1 base, with 23 bases between them. Germline CDR1 reads DFQATT; CDR2 reads SNEGSKA (reference sequence). The CDR3 region has the DNA TGCAGTGCGAGCCGTCTATTTGGGACCTCTCGCACAGATACGCAGTATTTT. Encoded protein: CSASRLFGTSRTDTQYF.

The chain recombines TRBV28 with TRBJ2-5; 12 nucleotides agree with TRBD2. This CDR3 comprises 16 residues. The germline V gene has CDR1 MDHEN and CDR2 SYDVKM. Unmatched junction bases numbered 10, after V lost 6 bases and J lost 5 bases. DNA for the CDR3: TGTGCCAGCAGGCCCCAACTAGCGGGGGGAAGGGAGACCCAGTACTTC. Its translation is CASRPQLAGGRETQYF.